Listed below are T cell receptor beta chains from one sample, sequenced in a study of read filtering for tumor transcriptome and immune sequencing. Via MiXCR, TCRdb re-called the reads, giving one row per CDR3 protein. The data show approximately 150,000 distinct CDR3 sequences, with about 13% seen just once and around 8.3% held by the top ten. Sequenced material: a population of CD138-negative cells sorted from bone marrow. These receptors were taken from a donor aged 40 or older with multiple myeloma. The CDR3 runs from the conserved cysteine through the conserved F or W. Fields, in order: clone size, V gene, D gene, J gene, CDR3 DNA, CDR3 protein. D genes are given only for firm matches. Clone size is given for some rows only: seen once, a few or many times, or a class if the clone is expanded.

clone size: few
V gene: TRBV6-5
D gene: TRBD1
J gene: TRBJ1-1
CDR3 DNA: TGTGCCAGCAGTCAAGGACAGGGTCGGAACACTGAAGCTTTCTTT
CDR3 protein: CASSQGQGRNTEAFF

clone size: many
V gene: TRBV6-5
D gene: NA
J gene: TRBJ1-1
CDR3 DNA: TGTGCCAGCAACCCAGGGGACCCCACTGAAGCTTTCTTT
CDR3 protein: CASNPGDPTEAFF

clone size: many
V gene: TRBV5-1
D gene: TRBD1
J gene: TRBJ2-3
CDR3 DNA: TGCGCCAGCAGCTTGCGATACCGACAGGGGGCGACCGCAGATACGCAGTATTTT
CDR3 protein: CASSLRYRQGATADTQYF

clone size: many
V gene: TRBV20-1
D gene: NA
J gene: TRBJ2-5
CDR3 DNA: TGCAGTGCTAGGTCAGCAATACGGACCCAGTACTTC
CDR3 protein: CSARSAIRTQYF

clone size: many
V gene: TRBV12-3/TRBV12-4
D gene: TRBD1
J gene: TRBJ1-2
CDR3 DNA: TGTGCCAGCAGACGGGACAGCTATGGCTACACCTTC
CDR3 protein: CASRRDSYGYTF

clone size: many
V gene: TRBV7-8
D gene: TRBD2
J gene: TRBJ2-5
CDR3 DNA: TGTGCCAGCAGCCGGGGGGGAGGGGAGACCCAGTACTTC
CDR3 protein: CASSRGGGETQYF

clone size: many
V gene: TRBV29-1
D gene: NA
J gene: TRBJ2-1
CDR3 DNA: TGCAGCGTACTAGGGGCTAGCCTTCGCGCCTACAATGAGCAGTTCTTC
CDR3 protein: CSVLGASLRAYNEQFF

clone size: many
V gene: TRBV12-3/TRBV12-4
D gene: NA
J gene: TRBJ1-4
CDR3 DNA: TGTGCCAGCAGTTCTAGTGGGATCTTTAATGAAAAACTGTTTTTT
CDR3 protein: CASSSSGIFNEKLFF

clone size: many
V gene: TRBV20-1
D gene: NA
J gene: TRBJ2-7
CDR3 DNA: TGCAGTGCTACTAGCAACGGCTACGAGCAGTACTTC
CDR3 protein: CSATSNGYEQYF

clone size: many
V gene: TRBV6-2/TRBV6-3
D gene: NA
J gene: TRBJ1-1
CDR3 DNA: TGTGCCAGCAGTTACACAGACAACACTGAAGCTTTCTTT
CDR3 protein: CASSYTDNTEAFF

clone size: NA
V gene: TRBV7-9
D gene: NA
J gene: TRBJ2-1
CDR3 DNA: TGTGCCAGCAGCCTAGCAGAGACATATCACAATGAGCAGCTCTTC
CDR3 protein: CASSLAETYHNEQLF

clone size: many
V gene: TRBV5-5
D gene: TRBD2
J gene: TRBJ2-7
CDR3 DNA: TGTGCCAGCAGCTTGGAGGGCGGGAGCTCCTACGAGCAGTACTTC
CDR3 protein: CASSLEGGSSYEQYF

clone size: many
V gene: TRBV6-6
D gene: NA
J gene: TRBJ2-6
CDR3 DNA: TGTGCCAGCAGCTCCCAGGGGGGGCGGTTGGGGGCCAACGTCCTGACTTTC
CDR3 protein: CASSSQGGRLGANVLTF

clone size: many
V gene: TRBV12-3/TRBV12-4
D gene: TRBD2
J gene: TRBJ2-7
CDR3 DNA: TGTGCCAGCAGGGGGACTAGCGGGAGGAGAGGAGAGCAGTACTTC
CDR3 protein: CASRGTSGRRGEQYF

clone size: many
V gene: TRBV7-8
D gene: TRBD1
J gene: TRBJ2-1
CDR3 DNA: TGTGCCAGCAGCTCGCCGGGGACAGGGGGCTTGAATGAGCAGTTCTTC
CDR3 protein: CASSSPGTGGLNEQFF

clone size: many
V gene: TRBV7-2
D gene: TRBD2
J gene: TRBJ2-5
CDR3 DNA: TGTGCCAGCAGCTTAGAACCGGGAGGGGGAGGTGAGACCCAGTACTTC
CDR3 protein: CASSLEPGGGGETQYF